Here is one T cell receptor beta chain with its context. It lacks a known antigen. No much larger clonotype is one base removed from it; base qualities were not supplied. The sample originates from a study of blood T cell repertoires in COVID-19 (dated by TCRdb to 2018 to 2021). Background on the whole study: Collaborator samples came from the United States, Italy and Spain and covered acute and convalescent phases of COVID-19. Deeply sampled blood TCRbeta repertoires from subjects exposed to, actively infected with, or recovered from COVID-19 were included in the dataset. Samples were obtained from the ongoing ImmuneRACE study (first 160 participants) and from 1,254 subjects provided by 6 global collaborators. Where available, HLA class I and class II types were taken from metadata supplied by the sample provider and were not determined by assay-based typing. A freely available public database, intended as a resource for researchers studying the immune response to SARS-CoV-2, is where the repertoires were released. A de-identified subject ID, COVID-19 status, age in years and sex were almost always included in the sample metadata. The prospective study material was composed of cDNA or gDNA derived from T cells, B-cell-depleted T cells, or PBMCs. What the work shows at the level of the full study, not this receptor alone: Clinical and demographic metadata were provided uncurated, with the amount varying by source and participant.

The immunoSEQ Assay, a bias-controlled multiplex PCR, was used to amplify TCRbeta CDR3 regions from genomic DNA. Under the source paper's analysis protocol: Nucleated cell counts per sample were estimated from amplification of reference gene primers within the assay. To quantify the absolute abundance of each unique TCRbeta CDR3 rearrangement, sequence reads were collapsed and filtered. Productive Simpson clonality was computed per sample as the square root of Simpson's diversity index over productive rearrangements. TCRdb carries this immuneACCESS record with in-frame sequences only. Its versions omit some clonotypes, under half of them owing to an unresolved V gene in the studies checked, with the rest unexplained. D and trimming were read from the DNA, whereas the V and J calls and clone size are those reported in that table. In all, the sample holds fewer than 70,000 clones, and about 87% of those were seen once. Around 3.5% of the sample is held by the ten biggest clonotypes.

Reading from cysteine to phenylalanine, the CDR3 counts 15 amino acids. The retained sequence is limited to the CDR3, 45 bases, with the frame set at the first base. V is shortened by 4 bases, J by 2 bases, and the region joining them spans 14 bases. The germline V gene (reference sequence) specifies SGHNT as CDR1 and YYREEE as CDR2. The collaborating institutions used their own protocols to collect whole blood in K2EDTA tubes. For TCRbeta analysis, collaborators shipped samples as frozen whole blood, isolated PBMCs, or DNA extracted from either of those sample types. Source material: peripheral blood. The TCR was taken from a human donor in a cohort sampled during active COVID-19. The chain is assembled from TRBV5-4 and TRBJ2-3, with TRBD1 as a weak D call on 6 bases. The CDR3 here reads CASSTLGQFTDTQYF. Here is the DNA: TGTGCCAGCAGCACACTCGGACAGTTCACAGATACGCAGTATTTT.